The next 28 T cell receptor beta chains were all read from a single sample in a study of identical twins. TCRdb reprocessed the 5' RACE reads with MiXCR, giving one entry per CDR3 protein. The sample shows 600,000 to 850,000 distinct CDR3 sequences, around a sixth of them seen only once. These sequences were also reported in another study, on T cells expressing NK-cell markers.

The sample comprised PBMCs. These receptor sequences come from a young woman in good health.

The table lists this clonotype with many counts. The V and J genes are TRBV6-1 and TRBJ2-1; D might be TRBD1 or TRBD2, each matching 5 bases. The length of the CDR3 is 13 residues. The germline V gene encodes CDR1 MNHNS and CDR2 SASEGT. The ends were cut back, 9 bases at V and 2 bases at J, with 11 bases in the middle. For the CDR3, the DNA is TGTGCCAGTCGGGACCGAGCCTACAATGAGCAGTTCTTC. Translating it yields CASRDRAYNEQFF.

V usage is TRBV5-5 and J usage is TRBJ1-2; D ambiguous. The germline gives CDR1 SGHKS, CDR2 YYEKEE (reference sequence). Trimming stripped 1 base from V and 0 bases from J, with 10 bases between. The CDR3 loop spans 15 amino acids. The CDR3, as DNA: TGTGCCAGCAGCTTGATGGCCGAAGCTAACTATGGCTACACCTTC. This codes for CASSLMAEANYGYTF. The full variable domain, in which reference TRBV5-5 and TRBJ1-2 provide the parts outside the CDR3, is DAGVTQSPTHLIKTRGQQVTLRCSPISGHKSVSWYQQVLGQGPQFIFQYYEKEERGRGNFPDRFSARQFPNYSSELNVNALLLGDSALYLCASSLMAEANYGYTFGSGTRLTVV.

This clonotype was counted once. One end of the junction is discordant with germline, which a read error may explain. The chain carries TRBV7-4 and TRBJ2-1; 7 bases are a match to TRBD1. The CDR3 covers 17 residues. Germline CDR1 is SGHVT and CDR2 is SQSDAQ. The CDR3, as DNA: TGTGCCATCAGCTGTGTGGGCCAGGGGGATTTGTGGAATGAGCAGTTCTTC. Amino acids: CAISCVGQGDLWNEQFF.

Only a few counts were recorded for this clonotype. The CDR3, as DNA: TGTGCCACCAGCAGAGATGGGGACAGGGCCTACAATGAGCAGTTCTTC. It is translated as CATSRDGDRAYNEQFF. The J gene is TRBJ2-1, the V gene TRBV15; the match to TRBD1 covers 9 bases. Germline V gives CDR1 LNHNV, CDR2 YYDKDF (reference sequence). V trimming: 0 bases; J trimming: 2 bases; junction bases outside the gene matches: 2. This CDR3 has 16 residues.

The chain uses TRBV18 and TRBJ1-6, with a tentative D call TRBD1 (5 bases). Per germline, CDR1 KGHSH and CDR2 LQKENI. CDR3 size: 13 residues. The germline V and J ends were trimmed by 2 bases and 9 bases, with 8 bases remaining between them. Written as DNA, the CDR3 is TGTGCCAGCTCACCAACGAGGGGTTCACCCCTCCACTTT. This gives the protein CASSPTRGSPLHF. The full variable domain, in which reference TRBV18 and TRBJ1-6 provide the parts outside the CDR3, is NAGVMQNPRHLVRRRGQEARLRCSPMKGHSHVYWYRQLPEEGLKFMVYLQKENIIDESGMPKERFSAEFPKEGPSILRIQQVVRGDSAAYFCASSPTRGSPLHFGNGTRLTVT.

The rearrangement joins TRBV5-5 to TRBJ1-2; the D gene is possibly TRBD1 (6 bases). V lost 3 bases and J 5 bases, leaving 17 bases between the germline ends. Germline lookup yields CDR1 SGHKS and CDR2 YYEKEE (reference sequence). The CDR3 has 15 residues. This CDR3 is CASSWGTRKEYGYTF. The CDR3 nucleotides read TGTGCCAGCAGCTGGGGGACACGGAAAGAATATGGCTACACCTTC.

The chain recombines TRBV7-8 with TRBJ2-3; 9 positions match TRBD1. The CDR3 sequence is 15 residues long. Germline V gene sequence: CDR1 SGHVS, CDR2 FQNEAQ. Losses at the gene ends were 5 bases for V and 5 bases for J; bases not matched to a gene: 8. In DNA, the CDR3 is TGTGCCAGCAGCCTGAACAGGGGGCGGAAAGATACGCAGTATTTT. Translated: CASSLNRGRKDTQYF. Looking up the rest from reference TRBV7-8 and TRBJ2-3 gives the full variable domain: GAGVSQSPRYKVAKRGQDVALRCDPISGHVSLFWYQQALGQGPEFLTYFQNEAQLDKSGLPSDRFFAERPEGSVSTLKIQRTQQEDSAVYLCASSLNRGRKDTQYFGPGTRLTVL.

The chain combines TRBV15 with TRBJ2-1, with D unresolved. The CDR3 is 13 amino acids. The V gene lost 7 bases and the J gene lost 8 bases, with 15 bases spanning the gap. Germline V gene lookup returns CDR1 LNHNV and CDR2 YYDKDF (reference sequence). Here the CDR3 reads CATKGTGRHEQFF. The CDR3 nucleotides read TGTGCCACCAAGGGTACGGGTAGGCATGAGCAGTTCTTC.

The V gene is TRBV7-9, the J gene TRBJ2-3, with 10 positions matching TRBD1. The CDR3 length is 14 residues. The V gene end was trimmed by 4 bases and the J gene end by 6 bases; junction bases not matched to a gene: 4. CDR1 and CDR2 from the germline V gene are SEHNR and FQNEAQ (reference sequence). This CDR3 is CASSSTGGRDTQYF. CDR3 nucleotides: TGTGCCAGCAGCTCGACAGGGGGCAGGGATACGCAGTATTTT.

The rearrangement uses TRBV7-9 and TRBJ2-7, with D hard to call. V lost 5 bases, J lost 8 bases, and 13 bases lay in between. Germline V gene sequence: CDR1 SEHNR, CDR2 FQNEAQ (reference sequence). This CDR3 contains 12 residues. The CDR3 DNA follows: TGTGCCAGCAGCCCCCTTTGGGGTCAGCAGTACTTC. This sequence encodes CASSPLWGQQYF.

The chain joins TRBV5-1 to TRBJ2-2; D gene ambiguous. The germline CDR1 and CDR2 sequences are SGHRS and YFSETQ. The germline V and J ends were trimmed by 2 bases and 6 bases, with 5 bases remaining between them. The CDR3 consists of 12 residues. The CDR3 loop is CASSFSSGELFF. CDR3 nucleotides: TGCGCCAGCAGCTTTTCCTCCGGGGAGCTGTTTTTT.

The chain recombines TRBV7-9 with TRBJ2-7; TRBD1 matches 11 bases. The CDR3 totals 14 residues. Germline CDR1 SEHNR, CDR2 FQNEAQ (reference sequence). Trimming at V came to 6 bases and at J to 5 bases, leaving 6 bases not matched to a gene. CDR3: CASRETGQGDEQYF. CDR3 coding DNA: TGTGCCAGCAGGGAAACGGGACAGGGGGACGAGCAGTACTTC. The full variable domain, in which reference TRBV7-9 and TRBJ2-7 provide the parts outside the CDR3, is DTGVSQNPRHKITKRGQNVTFRCDPISEHNRLYWYRQTLGQGPEFLTYFQNEAQLEKSRLLSDRFSAERPKGSFSTLEIQRTEQGDSAMYLCASRETGQGDEQYFGPGTRLTVT.

This clonotype was observed a few times. This chain uses TRBV20-1 with TRBJ1-2; D uncertain. The CDR3 has 11 residues. Trimming took off 5 bases at V and 4 bases at J, with 8 bases between the two ends. CDR1 and CDR2 from the germline V gene are DFQATT and SNEGSKA (reference sequence). CDR3 loop: CSAGETYGYTF. In DNA, the CDR3 is TGCAGTGCTGGGGAAACCTATGGCTACACCTTC.

The chain has TRBV12-3 or TRBV12-4 and TRBJ2-3, with TRBD2 matching over 7 bases. CDR3 size: 14 residues. J lost 4 bases, V lost 8 bases, and 9 bases had no gene match. This CDR3 reads CASGVAGRADTQYF. CDR3 DNA: TGTGCCAGCGGAGTAGCGGGCAGAGCAGATACGCAGTATTTT.

V and J are TRBV5-1 and TRBJ2-1; 10 nucleotides agree with TRBD2. CDR3 length: 13 amino acids. V gave up 5 bases and J gave up 10 bases; unmatched junction bases: 6. Germline V gene lookup returns CDR1 SGHRS and CDR2 YFSETQ. DNA of the CDR3: TGCGCCAGCAGACTAGCGGGAACACGCGAGCAGTTCTTC. This codes for CASRLAGTREQFF.

J is TRBJ1-3 and V is TRBV7-8; a weak D match, TRBD1 (5 bases). Germline V gene data show CDR1 as SGHVS and CDR2 as FQNEAQ. The V gene lost 5 bases and the J gene lost 0 bases, with 14 bases spanning the gap. The CDR3 runs to 16 residues. This CDR3 reads CASSGTERASGNTIYF. Here the CDR3 DNA reads TGTGCCAGCAGCGGGACGGAGCGGGCCTCTGGAAACACCATATATTTT.

The genes are TRBV5-1 and TRBJ2-3, with 11 bases that match TRBD2. The V and J ends lost 4 bases and 2 bases, in that order; junction bases with no gene match: 6. Germline V gives CDR1 SGHRS, CDR2 YFSETQ. The CDR3 sequence is 16 residues long. The CDR3 here is CASSQTSGGFTDTQYF. The CDR3 DNA reads as TGCGCCAGCAGCCAAACTAGCGGGGGATTCACAGATACGCAGTATTTT.

The rearrangement links TRBV12-3 or TRBV12-4 to TRBJ2-4; TRBD2 matches 13 bases. V gave up 2 bases and J gave up 2 bases; unmatched junction bases: 3. The CDR3 has 17 residues. In DNA, the CDR3 is TGTGCCAGCAGTTTAACTAGCGGGAGGGCAACCAAAAACATTCAGTACTTC. It is translated as CASSLTSGRATKNIQYF.

This clonotype was observed a few times. V is TRBV7-2 and J is TRBJ2-7; 8 bases map to TRBD2. This CDR3 has 17 amino acids. The germline V gene encodes CDR1 SGHTA and CDR2 FQGNSA. With V trimmed by 1 base and J by 5 bases, 13 bases remained unmatched. In DNA form, the CDR3 reads TGTGCCAGCAGCTTAGTAGGGACGGGGGGGGCGCACCACGAGCAGTACTTC. Translating it yields CASSLVGTGGAHHEQYF.

This clonotype was counted ten times or more. The rearrangement joins TRBV20-1 to TRBJ1-4; 10 nucleotides match TRBD1. The CDR3 length is 13 residues. Germline CDR1 is DFQATT and CDR2 is SNEGSKA (reference sequence). Trimming took 5 bases from V and 5 from J; bases not matched to a gene: 2. CDR3 residues: CSALGQGNEKLFF. The CDR3 region has the DNA TGCAGTGCTTTGGGACAGGGGAATGAAAAACTGTTTTTT.

The V gene is TRBV7-9, the J gene TRBJ1-4; D unclear. CDR3 length: 14 residues. V gave up 4 bases and J gave up 0 bases, with 6 bases separating them. CDR1 is SEHNR, CDR2 FQNEAQ, per germline (reference sequence). CDR3 in amino acids: CASSSQTTNEKLFF. CDR3 DNA sequence: TGTGCCAGCAGCTCGCAAACAACTAATGAAAAACTGTTTTTT.

The chain recombines TRBV3-1 with TRBJ2-2; 10 bases are shared with TRBD2. CDR1 is LGHDT and CDR2 is YNNKEL in the germline V gene (reference sequence). The CDR3 extends over 15 amino acids. The V segment lost 6 bases and the J segment 3 bases; nucleotides outside the gene matches: 4. The chain's CDR3 is CASRKRGGHTGELFF. As DNA, the CDR3 is TGTGCCAGCAGGAAGCGGGGGGGCCACACCGGGGAGCTGTTTTTT.

The CDR3 sequence is CSGAGSNQPQHF. The DNA for the CDR3 is TGCAGTGGGGCCGGGAGCAATCAGCCCCAGCATTTT. The chain is built from TRBV20-1 and TRBJ1-5, with D hard to call. This CDR3 has 12 residues. Germline V CDR1 and CDR2: DFQATT, SNEGSKA (reference sequence). V lost 7 bases and J 1 base, leaving 8 bases between the germline ends.

The chain has TRBV10-3 and TRBJ2-1, with D tentatively TRBD2 (5 bases). The CDR3 is 15 amino acids. The germline gives CDR1 ENHRY, CDR2 SYGVKD. V lost 2 bases to trimming and J lost 4 bases, with 12 bases between them. The CDR3 region has the DNA TGTGCCATCAGTGAGCGGCTAGCAGAGTACAATGAGCAGTTCTTC. Its translation is CAISERLAEYNEQFF.

In this sample, this clonotype turned up many times. The chain carries TRBV12-3 or TRBV12-4 and TRBJ1-1, with 7 bases identical to TRBD1. There are 13 residues in the CDR3. V dropped 6 bases and J dropped 4; count of bases not matched to a gene: 5. The CDR3 loop reads CASRSTGSTEAFF. The CDR3 nucleotides read TGTGCCAGCAGGTCGACAGGGAGCACTGAAGCTTTCTTT.

This sequence joins TRBV5-1 and TRBJ1-5; TRBD1 is a possible D gene (6 bases). The V end was cut by 0 bases, the J end by 6 bases, with 7 bases between. Germline CDR1 reads SGHRS; CDR2 reads YFSETQ. This CDR3 has 13 amino acids. The CDR3 DNA reads TGCGCCAGCAGCTTGGGGGGGCTTCAGCCCCAGCATTTT. Its protein is CASSLGGLQPQHF.

CDR3 nucleotides: TGCAGTCACGCTGGCTGTTGTGGTGAGCAGTTCTTC. Translating it yields CSHAGCCGEQFF. The chain joins TRBV20-1 to TRBJ2-1; D is ambiguous. The CDR3 extends over 12 amino acids. V dropped 8 bases and J dropped 9 bases, with 17 bases sitting between them. Germline V lookup: CDR1 DFQATT, CDR2 SNEGSKA (reference sequence).

The genes are TRBV5-1 and TRBJ1-2; 7 positions agree with TRBD1. Trimming at V came to 3 bases and at J to 7 bases, leaving 9 bases not matched to a gene. The CDR3 loop spans 14 amino acids. Germline CDR1 and CDR2: SGHRS and YFSETQ. CDR3 loop: CASSYGQAWGGYTF. CDR3 in DNA: TGCGCCAGCAGCTATGGACAGGCCTGGGGTGGCTACACCTTC.